This entry concerns a single TCR beta chain. TCRdb's table, derived via immunoSEQ multiplex PCR, lists solely in-frame clones and lacks some. The top ten clones hold approximately 0.55% of a sample with about 440,000 clones, about 92% of them seen once. The sample comes from a study of blood T cell repertoires in COVID-19. Overall study: The study drew acute and convalescent COVID-19 samples from the United States, Italy and Spain. PBMCs, B-cell-depleted T cells, or T cells provided the cDNA or gDNA that made up the material.

The CDR3 is 13 amino acids. The germline V gene encodes CDR1 LNHDA and CDR2 SQIVND (reference sequence). V was cut by 10 bases and J by 3 bases, with 13 bases left in between. Source material: PBMCs or T cells enriched from blood (not recorded which). The sequence came from a man aged 18 to 30 who had recovered from COVID-19. V gene TRBV19 combines with J gene TRBJ1-5; D perhaps matches TRBD1 (6 bases). The CDR3 region is CATTDRSNQPQHF. CDR3 coding DNA: TGTGCCACTACGGACAGATCCAATCAGCCCCAGCATTTT.